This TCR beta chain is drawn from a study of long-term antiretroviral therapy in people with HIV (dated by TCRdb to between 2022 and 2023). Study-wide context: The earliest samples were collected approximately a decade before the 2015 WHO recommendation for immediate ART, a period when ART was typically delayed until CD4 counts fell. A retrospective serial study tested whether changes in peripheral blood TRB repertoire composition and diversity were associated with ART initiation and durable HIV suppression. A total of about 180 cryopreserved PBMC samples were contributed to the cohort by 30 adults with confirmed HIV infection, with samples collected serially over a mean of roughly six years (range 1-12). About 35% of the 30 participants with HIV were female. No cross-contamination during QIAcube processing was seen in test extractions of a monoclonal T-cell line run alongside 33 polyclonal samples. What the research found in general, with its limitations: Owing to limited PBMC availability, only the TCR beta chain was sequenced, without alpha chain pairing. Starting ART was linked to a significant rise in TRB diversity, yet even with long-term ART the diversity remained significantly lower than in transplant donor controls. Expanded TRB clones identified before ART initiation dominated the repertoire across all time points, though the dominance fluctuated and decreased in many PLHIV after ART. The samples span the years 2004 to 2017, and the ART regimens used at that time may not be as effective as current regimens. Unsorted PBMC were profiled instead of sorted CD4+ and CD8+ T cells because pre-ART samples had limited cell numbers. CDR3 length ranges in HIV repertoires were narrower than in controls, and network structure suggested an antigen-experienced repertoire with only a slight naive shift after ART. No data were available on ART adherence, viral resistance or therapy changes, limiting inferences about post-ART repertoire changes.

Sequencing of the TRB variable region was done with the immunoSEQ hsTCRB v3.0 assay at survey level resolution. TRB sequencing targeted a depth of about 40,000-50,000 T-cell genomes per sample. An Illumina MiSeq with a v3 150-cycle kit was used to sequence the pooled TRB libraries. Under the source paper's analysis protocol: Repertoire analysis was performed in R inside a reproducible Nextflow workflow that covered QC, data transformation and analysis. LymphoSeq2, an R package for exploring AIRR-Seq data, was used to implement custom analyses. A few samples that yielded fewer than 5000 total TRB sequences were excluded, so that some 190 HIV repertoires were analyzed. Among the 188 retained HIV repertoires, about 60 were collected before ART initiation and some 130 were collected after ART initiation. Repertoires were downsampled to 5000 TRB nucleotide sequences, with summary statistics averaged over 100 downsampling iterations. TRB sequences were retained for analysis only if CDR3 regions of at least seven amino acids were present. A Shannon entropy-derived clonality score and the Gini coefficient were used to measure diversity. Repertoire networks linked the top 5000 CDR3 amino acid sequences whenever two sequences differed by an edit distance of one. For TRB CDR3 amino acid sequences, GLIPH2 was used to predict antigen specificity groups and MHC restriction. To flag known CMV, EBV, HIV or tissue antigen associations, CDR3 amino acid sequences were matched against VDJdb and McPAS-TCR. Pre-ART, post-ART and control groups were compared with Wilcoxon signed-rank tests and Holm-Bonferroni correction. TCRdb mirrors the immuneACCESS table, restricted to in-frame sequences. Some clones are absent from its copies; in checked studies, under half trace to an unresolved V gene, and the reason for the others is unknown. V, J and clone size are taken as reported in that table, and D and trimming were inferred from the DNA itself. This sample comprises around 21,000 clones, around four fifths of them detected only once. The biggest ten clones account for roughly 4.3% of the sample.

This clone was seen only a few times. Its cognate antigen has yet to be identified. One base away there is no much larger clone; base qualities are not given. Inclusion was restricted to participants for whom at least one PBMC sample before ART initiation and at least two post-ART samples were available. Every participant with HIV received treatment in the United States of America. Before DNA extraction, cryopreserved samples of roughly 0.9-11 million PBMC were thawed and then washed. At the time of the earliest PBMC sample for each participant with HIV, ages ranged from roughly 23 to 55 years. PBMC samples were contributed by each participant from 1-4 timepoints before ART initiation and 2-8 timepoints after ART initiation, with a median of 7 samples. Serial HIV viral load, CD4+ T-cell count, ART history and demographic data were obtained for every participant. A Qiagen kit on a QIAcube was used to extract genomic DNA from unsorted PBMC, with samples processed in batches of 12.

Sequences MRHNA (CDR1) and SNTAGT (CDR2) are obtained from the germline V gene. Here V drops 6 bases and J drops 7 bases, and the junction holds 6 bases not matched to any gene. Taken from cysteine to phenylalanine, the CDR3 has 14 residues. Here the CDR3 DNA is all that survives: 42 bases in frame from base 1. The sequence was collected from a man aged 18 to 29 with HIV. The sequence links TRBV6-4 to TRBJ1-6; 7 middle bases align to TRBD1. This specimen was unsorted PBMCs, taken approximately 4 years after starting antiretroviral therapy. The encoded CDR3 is CASREQGINSPLHF. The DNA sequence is TGTGCCAGCAGGGAACAGGGGATCAATTCACCCCTCCACTTT.